The 10 T cell receptor beta chains below come from one sample, sequenced in a study of human T cells and chemical hapten exposure. Time point here: pre-sensitization, week 0. The treatment: therapeutic diphenylcyclopropenone sensitization with weekly scalp DPC. It was unfractionated whole blood from which total RNA was extracted. In TCRdb, the RACE reads were re-called with MiXCR into one record per CDR3 protein. The sample lists approximately 50,000 distinct CDR3 sequences, 9.5% to 10% seen once, with more than 9% in the top ten. This sample comprised whole blood, obtained in connection with sensitization to the hapten diphenylcyclopropenone (DPC). The receptors shown here come from a woman aged 25 to 39 with alopecia areata. Some clones in this sample may be carry-over from other donors' samples.

The J gene is TRBJ2-3, the V gene TRBV19, with 7 bases matching TRBD1. The V gene's germline CDR1 is LNHDA and CDR2 SQIVND (reference sequence). The CDR3 length is 14 residues. After removal of 5 bases from V and 2 bases from J, the junction contained 4 bases not matched to a gene. In DNA form, the CDR3 reads TGTGCCAGTAGTCCAGGACAGGCCACAGATACGCAGTATTTT. This translates into CASSPGQATDTQYF. Combining the CDR3 with reference TRBV19 and TRBJ2-3 gives the whole variable domain DGGITQSPKYLFRKEGQNVTLSCEQNLNHDAMYWYRQDPGQGLRLIYYSQIVNDFQKGDIAEGYSVSREKKESFPLTVTSAQKNPTAFYLCASSPGQATDTQYFGPGTRLTVL.

J is TRBJ1-5 and V is TRBV10-2; D not certain. There are 13 residues in the CDR3. CDR1 is WSHSY and CDR2 is SAAADI in the germline V gene. V lost 4 bases to trimming and J lost 0 bases, with 4 bases between them. Written as DNA, the CDR3 is TGCGCCAGCAGTGTGGCTAGCAATCAGCCCCAGCATTTT. Its protein product is CASSVASNQPQHF.

This clonotype has more than one count but fewer than ten. This rearrangement joins TRBV13 to TRBJ1-2, with no clear D. Looked up from germline, CDR1 is PRHDT and CDR2 is FYEKMQ (reference sequence). The CDR3 extends over 15 amino acids. Trimming pared 1 base from V and 8 bases from J, leaving 17 bases between. In nucleotides, the CDR3 is TGTGCCAGCAGCTTAGAAGAGGAGGGCGCCTACGGCTACACCTTC. Translating it yields CASSLEEEGAYGYTF.

This clonotype was detected ten times or more. The genes are TRBV12-3 or TRBV12-4 and TRBJ1-6; the D gene is possibly TRBD1 (5 bases). Between the trimmed V and J ends, which lost 3 bases and 10 bases, there was a span of 16 bases. There are 15 residues in the CDR3. CDR3 nucleotide sequence: TGTGCCAGCAGTTTCGGGCTTCAGGGTAAATCACCCCTCCACTTT. The encoded protein is CASSFGLQGKSPLHF.

This chain joins TRBV3-1 and TRBJ2-5; D is perhaps TRBD1 (6 bases). Germline-derived CDR1 and CDR2 are LGHDT and YNNKEL (reference sequence). The CDR3 loop spans 14 amino acids. V shed 7 bases and J shed 2 bases, with 14 bases lying between them. As DNA, the CDR3 is TGTGCCAGCATTAGGCAGGGGAGACAAGAGACCCAGTACTTC. Amino acids: CASIRQGRQETQYF.

The V call is TRBV18, the J call TRBJ2-5, with D perhaps matching TRBD1 (5 bases). Between the trimmed V and J ends, which lost 4 bases and 4 bases, there was a span of 16 bases. The CDR3 sequence is 15 residues long. Germline lookup yields CDR1 KGHSH and CDR2 LQKENI. The CDR3 DNA follows: TGTGCCAGCTCACTTAGCCAGGGAAGTGGAGAGACCCAGTACTTC. Protein: CASSLSQGSGETQYF.

V gene TRBV27 combines with J gene TRBJ1-3; D unclear. The germline gives CDR1 MNHEY, CDR2 SMNVEV (reference sequence). V was clipped by 6 bases and J by 0 bases, with 9 bases between them. CDR3 length: 14 residues. In nucleotides, the CDR3 is TGTGCCAGCAGCCCGGGAGTCTCTGGAAACACCATATATTTT. Its protein product is CASSPGVSGNTIYF.

V and J are TRBV7-2 and TRBJ2-6; 10 positions agree with TRBD1. J lost 6 bases, V lost 1 base, and 9 bases had no gene match. The germline V gene has CDR1 SGHTA and CDR2 FQGNSA. This CDR3 has 18 residues. DNA for the CDR3: TGTGCCAGCAGCTTAGTAGGGACAGGGGTAGATAAGGCCAACGTCCTGACTTTC. Protein: CASSLVGTGVDKANVLTF.

This clonotype was observed at least ten times. The V and J genes are TRBV4-2 and TRBJ2-1, with TRBD2 as a possible D gene (6 bases). CDR1 and CDR2 from the germline V gene are LGHNA and YNFKEQ. This CDR3 has 13 amino acids. The germline V and J ends were trimmed by 3 bases and 7 bases, with 10 bases remaining between them. CDR3 in amino acids: CASSHGGGNEQFF. In DNA, the CDR3 is TGTGCCAGCAGCCATGGAGGAGGGAATGAGCAGTTCTTC.

The genes are TRBV20-1 and TRBJ1-1, with TRBD1 matching over 7 bases. V shed 1 base, J shed 4 bases, and the junction held 9 bases outside the gene matches. This CDR3 comprises 15 residues. CDR1 is DFQATT and CDR2 is SNEGSKA in the germline V gene (reference sequence). The CDR3 DNA is TGCAGTGCTAGAGCGGGCGGCAGGGGGACCACTGAAGCTTTCTTT. It translates to CSARAGGRGTTEAFF.